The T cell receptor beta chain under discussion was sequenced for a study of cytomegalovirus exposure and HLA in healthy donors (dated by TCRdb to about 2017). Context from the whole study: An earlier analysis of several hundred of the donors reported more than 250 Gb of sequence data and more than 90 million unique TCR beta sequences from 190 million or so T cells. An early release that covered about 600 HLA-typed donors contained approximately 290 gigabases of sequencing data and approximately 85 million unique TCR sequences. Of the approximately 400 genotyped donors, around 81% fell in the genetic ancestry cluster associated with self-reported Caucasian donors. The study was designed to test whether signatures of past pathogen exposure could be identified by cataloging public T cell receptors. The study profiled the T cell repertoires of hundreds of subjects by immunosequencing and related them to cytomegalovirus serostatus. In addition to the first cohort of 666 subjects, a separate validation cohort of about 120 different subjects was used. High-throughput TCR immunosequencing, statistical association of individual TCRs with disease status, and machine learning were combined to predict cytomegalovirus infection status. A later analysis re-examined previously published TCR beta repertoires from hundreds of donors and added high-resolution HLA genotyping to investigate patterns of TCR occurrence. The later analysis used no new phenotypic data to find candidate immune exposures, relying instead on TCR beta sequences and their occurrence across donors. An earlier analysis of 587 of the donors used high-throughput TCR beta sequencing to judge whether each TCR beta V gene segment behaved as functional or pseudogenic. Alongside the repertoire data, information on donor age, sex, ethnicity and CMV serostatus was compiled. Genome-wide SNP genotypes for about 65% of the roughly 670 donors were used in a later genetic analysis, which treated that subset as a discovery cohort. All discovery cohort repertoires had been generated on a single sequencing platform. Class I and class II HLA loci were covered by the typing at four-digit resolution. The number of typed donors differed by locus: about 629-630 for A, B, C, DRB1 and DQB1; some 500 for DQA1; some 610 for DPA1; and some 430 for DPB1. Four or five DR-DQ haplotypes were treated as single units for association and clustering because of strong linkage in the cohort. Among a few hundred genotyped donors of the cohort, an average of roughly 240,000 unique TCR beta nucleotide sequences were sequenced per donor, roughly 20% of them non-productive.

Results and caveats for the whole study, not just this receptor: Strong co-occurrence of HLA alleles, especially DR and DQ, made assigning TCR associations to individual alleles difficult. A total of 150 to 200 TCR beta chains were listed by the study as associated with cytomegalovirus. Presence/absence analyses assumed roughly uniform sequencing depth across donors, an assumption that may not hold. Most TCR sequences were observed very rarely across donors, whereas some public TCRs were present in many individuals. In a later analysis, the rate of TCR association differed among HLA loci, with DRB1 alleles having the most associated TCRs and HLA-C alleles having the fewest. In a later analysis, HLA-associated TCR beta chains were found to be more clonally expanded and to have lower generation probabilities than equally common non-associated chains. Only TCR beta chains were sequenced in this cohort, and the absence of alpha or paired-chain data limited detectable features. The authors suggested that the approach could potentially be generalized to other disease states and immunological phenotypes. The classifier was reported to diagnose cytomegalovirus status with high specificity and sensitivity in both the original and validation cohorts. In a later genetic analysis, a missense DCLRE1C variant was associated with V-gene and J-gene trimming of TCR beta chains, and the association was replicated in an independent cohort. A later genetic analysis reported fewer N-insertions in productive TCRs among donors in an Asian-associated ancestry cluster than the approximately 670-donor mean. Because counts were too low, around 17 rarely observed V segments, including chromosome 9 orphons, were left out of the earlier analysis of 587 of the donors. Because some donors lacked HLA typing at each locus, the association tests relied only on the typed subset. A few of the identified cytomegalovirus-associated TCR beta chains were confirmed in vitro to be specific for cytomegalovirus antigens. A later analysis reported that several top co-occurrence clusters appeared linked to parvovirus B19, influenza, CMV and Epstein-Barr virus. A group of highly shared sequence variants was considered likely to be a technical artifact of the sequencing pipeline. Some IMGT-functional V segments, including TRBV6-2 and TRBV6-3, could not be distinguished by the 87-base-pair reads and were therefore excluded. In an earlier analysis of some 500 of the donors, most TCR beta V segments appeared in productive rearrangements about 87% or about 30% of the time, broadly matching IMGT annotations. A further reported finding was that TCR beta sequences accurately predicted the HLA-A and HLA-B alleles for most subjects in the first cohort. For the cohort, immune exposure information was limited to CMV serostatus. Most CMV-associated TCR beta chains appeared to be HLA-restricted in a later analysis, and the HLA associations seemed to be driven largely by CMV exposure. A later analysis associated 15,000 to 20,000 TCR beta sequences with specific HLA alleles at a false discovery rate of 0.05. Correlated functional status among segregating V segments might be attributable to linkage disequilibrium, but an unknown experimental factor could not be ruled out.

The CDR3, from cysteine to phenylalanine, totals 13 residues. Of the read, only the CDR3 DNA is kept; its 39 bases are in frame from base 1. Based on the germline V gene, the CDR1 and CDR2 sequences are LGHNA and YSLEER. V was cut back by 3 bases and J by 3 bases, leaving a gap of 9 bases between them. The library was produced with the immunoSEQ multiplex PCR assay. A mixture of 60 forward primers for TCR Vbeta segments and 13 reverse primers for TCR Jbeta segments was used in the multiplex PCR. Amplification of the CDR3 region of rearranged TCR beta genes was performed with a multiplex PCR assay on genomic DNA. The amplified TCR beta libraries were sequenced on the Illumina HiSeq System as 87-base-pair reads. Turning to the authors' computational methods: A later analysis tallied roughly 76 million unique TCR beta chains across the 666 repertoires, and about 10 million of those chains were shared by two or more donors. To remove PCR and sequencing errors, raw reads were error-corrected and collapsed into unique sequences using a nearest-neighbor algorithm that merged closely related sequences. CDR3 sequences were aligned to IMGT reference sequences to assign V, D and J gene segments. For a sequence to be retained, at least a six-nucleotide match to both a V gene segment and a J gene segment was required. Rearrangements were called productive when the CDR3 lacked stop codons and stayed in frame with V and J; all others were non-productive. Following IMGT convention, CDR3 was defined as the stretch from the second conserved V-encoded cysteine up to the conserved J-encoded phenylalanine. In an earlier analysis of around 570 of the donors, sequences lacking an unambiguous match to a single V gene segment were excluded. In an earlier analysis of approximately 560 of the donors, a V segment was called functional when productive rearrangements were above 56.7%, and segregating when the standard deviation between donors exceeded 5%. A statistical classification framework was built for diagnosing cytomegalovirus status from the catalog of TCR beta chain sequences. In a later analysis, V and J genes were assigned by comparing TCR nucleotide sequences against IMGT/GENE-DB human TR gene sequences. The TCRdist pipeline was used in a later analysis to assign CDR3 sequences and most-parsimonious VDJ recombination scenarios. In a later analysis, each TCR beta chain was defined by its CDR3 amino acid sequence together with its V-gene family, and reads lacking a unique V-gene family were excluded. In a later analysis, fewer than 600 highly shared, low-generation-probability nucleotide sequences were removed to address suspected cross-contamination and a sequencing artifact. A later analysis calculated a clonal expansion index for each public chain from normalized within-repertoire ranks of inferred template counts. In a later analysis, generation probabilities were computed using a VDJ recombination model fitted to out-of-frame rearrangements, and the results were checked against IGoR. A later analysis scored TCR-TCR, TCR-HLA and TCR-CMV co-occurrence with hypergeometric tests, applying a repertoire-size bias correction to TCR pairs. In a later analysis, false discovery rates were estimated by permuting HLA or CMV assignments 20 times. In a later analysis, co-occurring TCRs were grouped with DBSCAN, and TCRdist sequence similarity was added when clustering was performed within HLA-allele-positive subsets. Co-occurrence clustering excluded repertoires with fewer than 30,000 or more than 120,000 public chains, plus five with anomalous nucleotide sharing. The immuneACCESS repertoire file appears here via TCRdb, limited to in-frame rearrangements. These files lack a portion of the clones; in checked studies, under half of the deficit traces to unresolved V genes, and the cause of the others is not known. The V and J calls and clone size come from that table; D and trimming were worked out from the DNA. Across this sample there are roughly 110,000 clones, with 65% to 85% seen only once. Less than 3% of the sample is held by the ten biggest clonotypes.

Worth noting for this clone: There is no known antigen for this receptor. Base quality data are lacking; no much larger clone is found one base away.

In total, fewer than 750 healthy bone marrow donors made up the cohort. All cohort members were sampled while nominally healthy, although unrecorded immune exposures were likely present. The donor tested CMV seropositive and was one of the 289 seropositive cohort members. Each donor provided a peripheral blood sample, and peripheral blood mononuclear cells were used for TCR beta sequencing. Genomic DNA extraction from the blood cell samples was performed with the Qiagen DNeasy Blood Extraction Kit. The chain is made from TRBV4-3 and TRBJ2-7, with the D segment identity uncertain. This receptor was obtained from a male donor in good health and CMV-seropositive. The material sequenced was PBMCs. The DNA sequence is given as TGCGCCAGCAGCCACGGCAGGAACTACGAGCAGTACTTC. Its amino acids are CASSHGRNYEQYF.